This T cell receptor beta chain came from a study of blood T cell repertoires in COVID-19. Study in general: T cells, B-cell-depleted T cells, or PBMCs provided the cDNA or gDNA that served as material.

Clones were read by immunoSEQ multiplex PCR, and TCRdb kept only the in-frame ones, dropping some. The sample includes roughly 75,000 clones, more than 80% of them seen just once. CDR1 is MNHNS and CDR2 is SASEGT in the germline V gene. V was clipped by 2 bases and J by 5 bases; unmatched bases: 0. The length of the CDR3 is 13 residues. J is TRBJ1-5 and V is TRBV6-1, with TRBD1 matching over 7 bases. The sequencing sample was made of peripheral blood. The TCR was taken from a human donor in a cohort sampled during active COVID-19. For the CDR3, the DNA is TGTGCCAGCAGTGAAACAGGGGATCAGCCCCAGCATTTT. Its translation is CASSETGDQPQHF.